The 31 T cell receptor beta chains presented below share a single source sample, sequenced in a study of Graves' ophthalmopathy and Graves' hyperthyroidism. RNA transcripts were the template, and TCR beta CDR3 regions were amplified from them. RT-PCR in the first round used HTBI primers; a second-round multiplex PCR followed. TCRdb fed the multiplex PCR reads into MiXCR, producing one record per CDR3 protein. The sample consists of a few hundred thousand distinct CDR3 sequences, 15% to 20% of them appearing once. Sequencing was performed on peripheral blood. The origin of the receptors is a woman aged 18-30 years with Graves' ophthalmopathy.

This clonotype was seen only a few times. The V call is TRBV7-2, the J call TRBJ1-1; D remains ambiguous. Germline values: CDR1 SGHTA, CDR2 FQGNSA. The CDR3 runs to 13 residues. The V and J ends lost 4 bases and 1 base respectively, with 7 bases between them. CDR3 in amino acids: CASSSVQNTEAFF. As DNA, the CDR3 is TGTGCCAGCAGCTCCGTTCAGAACACTGAAGCTTTCTTT.

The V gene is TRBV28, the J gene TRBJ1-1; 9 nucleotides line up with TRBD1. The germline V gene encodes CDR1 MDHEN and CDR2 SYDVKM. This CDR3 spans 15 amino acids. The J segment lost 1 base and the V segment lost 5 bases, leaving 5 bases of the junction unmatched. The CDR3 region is CASSPAGQGNTEAFF. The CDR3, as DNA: TGTGCCAGCAGTCCAGCGGGACAGGGGAACACTGAAGCTTTCTTT.

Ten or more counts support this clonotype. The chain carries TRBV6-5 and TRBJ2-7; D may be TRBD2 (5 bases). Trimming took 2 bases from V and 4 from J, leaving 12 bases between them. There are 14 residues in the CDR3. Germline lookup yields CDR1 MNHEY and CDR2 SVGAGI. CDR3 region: CASSYREEGYEQYF. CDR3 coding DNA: TGTGCCAGCAGTTACAGGGAAGAGGGTTACGAGCAGTACTTC.

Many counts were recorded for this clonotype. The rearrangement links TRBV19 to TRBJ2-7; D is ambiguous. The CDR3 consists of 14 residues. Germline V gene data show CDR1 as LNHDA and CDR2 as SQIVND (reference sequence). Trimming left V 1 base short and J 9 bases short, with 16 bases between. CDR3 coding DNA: TGTGCCAGTAGTATAGGAGAACAAGCCGCCATGCAGTACTTC. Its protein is CASSIGEQAAMQYF.

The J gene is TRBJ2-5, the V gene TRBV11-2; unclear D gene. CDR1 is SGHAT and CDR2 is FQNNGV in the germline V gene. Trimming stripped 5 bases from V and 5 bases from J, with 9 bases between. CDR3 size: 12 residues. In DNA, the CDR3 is TGTGCCAGCAGCAAATCAAGGGAGACCCAGTACTTC. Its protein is CASSKSRETQYF.

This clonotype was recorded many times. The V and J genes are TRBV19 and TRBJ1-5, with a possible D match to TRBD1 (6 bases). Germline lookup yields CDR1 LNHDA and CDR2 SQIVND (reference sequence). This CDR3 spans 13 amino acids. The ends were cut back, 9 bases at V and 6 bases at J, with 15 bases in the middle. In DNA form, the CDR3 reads TGTGCCAGCCGGAAGGGGGGAGGTCAGCCCCAGCATTTT. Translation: CASRKGGGQPQHF.

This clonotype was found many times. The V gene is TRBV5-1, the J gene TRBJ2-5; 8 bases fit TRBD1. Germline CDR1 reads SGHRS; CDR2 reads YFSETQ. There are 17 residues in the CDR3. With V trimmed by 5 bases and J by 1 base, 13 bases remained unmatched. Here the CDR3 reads CASSPRWDRPLQETQYF. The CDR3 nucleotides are TGCGCCAGCAGTCCTCGTTGGGACAGGCCACTCCAAGAGACCCAGTACTTC.

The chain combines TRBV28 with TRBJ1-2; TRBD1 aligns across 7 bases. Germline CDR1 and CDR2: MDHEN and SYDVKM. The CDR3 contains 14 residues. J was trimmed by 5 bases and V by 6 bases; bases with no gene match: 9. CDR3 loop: CASSDRARTYGYTF. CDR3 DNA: TGTGCCAGCAGCGACAGGGCCCGGACGTATGGCTACACCTTC.

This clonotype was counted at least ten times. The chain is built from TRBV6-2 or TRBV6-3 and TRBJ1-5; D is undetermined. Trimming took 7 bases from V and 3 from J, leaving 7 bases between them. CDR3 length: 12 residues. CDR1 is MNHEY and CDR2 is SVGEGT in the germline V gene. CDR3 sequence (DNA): TGTGCCAGCACTGACCCCAATCAGCCCCAGCATTTT. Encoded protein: CASTDPNQPQHF.

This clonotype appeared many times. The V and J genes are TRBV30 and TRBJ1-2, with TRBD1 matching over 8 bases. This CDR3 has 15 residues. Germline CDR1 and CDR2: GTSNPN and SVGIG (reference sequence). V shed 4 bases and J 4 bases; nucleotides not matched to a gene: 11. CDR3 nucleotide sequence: TGTGCCTGGATGTACAGGACAGGGCGACTCTATGGCTACACCTTC. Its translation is CAWMYRTGRLYGYTF.

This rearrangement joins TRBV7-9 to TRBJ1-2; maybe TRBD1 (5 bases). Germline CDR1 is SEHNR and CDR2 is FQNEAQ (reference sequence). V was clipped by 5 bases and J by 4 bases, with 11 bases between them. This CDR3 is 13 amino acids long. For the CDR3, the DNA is TGTGCCAGCAGCAAGACAGTTTCCTATGGCTACACCTTC. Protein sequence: CASSKTVSYGYTF.

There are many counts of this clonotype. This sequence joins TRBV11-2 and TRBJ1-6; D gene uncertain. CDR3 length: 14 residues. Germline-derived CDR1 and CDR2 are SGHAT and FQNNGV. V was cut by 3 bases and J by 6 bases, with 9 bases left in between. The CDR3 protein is CASSLGGSNSPLHF. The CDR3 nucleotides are TGTGCCAGCAGCTTGGGAGGGAGTAATTCACCCCTCCACTTT.

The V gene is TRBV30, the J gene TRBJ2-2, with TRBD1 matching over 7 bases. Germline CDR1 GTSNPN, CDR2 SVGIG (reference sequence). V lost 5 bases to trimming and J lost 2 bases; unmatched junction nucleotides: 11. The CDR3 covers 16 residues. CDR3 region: CAWALGTETNTGELFF. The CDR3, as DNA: TGTGCCTGGGCTCTAGGGACAGAGACCAACACCGGGGAGCTGTTTTTT. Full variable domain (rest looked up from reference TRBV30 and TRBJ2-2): SQTIHQWPATLVQPVGSPLSLECTVEGTSNPNLYWYRQAAGRGLQLLFYSVGIGQISSEVPQNLSASRPQDRQFILSSKKLLLSDSGFYLCAWALGTETNTGELFFGEGSRLTVL.

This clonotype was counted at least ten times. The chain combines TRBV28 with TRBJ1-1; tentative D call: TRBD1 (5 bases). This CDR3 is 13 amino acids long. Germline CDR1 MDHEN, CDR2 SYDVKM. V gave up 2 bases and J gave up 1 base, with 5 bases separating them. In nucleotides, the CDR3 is TGTGCCAGCAGTTTACAGGGGAACACTGAAGCTTTCTTT. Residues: CASSLQGNTEAFF.

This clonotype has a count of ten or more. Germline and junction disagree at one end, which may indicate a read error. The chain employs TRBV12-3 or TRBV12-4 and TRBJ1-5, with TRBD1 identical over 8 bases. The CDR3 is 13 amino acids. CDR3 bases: TGTGCCAGCAGTGGACAGGGTTATCAGCCCCGGCATTTT. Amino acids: CASSGQGYQPRHF.

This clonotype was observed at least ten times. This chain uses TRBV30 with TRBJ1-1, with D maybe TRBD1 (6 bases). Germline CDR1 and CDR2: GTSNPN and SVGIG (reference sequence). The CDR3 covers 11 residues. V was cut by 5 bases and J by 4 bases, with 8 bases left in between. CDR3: CAWRGATEAFF. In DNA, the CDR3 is TGTGCCTGGCGGGGGGCCACTGAAGCTTTCTTT.

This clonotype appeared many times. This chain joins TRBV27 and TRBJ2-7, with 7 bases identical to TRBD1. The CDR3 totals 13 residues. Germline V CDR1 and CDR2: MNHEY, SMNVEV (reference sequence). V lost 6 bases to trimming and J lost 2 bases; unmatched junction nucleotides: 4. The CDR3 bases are TGTGCCAGCAGCCTGACAGGGACCTACGAGCAGTACTTC. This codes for CASSLTGTYEQYF.

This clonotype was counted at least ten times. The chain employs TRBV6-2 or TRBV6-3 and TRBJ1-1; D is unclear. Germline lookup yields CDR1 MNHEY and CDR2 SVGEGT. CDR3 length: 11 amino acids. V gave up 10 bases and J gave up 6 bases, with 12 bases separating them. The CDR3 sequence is CATGGMAEAFF. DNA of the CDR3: TGTGCCACCGGTGGGATGGCTGAAGCTTTCTTT.

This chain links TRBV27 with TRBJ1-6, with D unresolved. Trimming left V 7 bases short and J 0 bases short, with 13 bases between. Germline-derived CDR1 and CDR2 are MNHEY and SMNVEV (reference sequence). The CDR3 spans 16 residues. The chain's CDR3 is CASKGGVSSYNSPLHF. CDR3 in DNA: TGTGCCAGCAAAGGCGGCGTAAGCTCCTATAATTCACCCCTCCACTTT.

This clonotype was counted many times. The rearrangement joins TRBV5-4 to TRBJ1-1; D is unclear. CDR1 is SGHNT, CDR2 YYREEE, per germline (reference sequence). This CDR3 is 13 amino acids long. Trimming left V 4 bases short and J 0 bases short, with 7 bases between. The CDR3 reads CASSARLNTEAFF. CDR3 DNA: TGTGCCAGCAGCGCCCGTTTGAACACTGAAGCTTTCTTT.

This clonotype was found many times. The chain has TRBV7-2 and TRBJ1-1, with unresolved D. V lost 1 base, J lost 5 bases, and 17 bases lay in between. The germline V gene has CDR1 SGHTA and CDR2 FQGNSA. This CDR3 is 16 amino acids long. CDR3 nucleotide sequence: TGTGCCAGCAGCTTAGTCCCCCAAATACCGGGGACTGAAGCTTTCTTT. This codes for CASSLVPQIPGTEAFF.

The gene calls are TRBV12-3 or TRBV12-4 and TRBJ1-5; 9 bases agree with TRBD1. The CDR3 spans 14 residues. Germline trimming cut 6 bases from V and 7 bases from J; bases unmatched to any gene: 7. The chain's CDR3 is CASSHGTGKQPQHF. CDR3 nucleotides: TGTGCCAGCAGCCACGGGACAGGGAAACAGCCCCAGCATTTT.

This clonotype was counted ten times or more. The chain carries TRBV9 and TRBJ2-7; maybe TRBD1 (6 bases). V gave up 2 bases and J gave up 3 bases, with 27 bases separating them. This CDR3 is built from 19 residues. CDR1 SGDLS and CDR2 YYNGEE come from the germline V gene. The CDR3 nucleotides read TGTGCCAGCAGCGTCGCTCCAGGGACAAGGGATAGCCCAAGCTACGAGCAGTACTTC. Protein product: CASSVAPGTRDSPSYEQYF.

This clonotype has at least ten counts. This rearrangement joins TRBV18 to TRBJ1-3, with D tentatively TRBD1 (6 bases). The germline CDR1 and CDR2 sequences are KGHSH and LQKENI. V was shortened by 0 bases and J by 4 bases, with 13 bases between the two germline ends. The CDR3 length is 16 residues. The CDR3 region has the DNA TGTGCCAGCTCACCACCCAACAGGGCGAACGGAAACACCATATATTTT. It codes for CASSPPNRANGNTIYF.

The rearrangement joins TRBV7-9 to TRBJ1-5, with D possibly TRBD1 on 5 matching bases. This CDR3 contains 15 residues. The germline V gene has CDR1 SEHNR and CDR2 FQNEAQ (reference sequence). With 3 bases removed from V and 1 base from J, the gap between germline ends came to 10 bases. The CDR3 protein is CASSFGWGSNQPQHF. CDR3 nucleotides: TGTGCCAGCAGCTTCGGATGGGGGAGCAATCAGCCCCAGCATTTT.

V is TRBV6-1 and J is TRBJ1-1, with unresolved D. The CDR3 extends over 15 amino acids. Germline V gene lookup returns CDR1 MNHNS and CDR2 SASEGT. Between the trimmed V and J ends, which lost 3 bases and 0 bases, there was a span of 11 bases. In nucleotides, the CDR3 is TGTGCCAGCAGTGATCTTGGCAGTATGAACACTGAAGCTTTCTTT. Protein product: CASSDLGSMNTEAFF.

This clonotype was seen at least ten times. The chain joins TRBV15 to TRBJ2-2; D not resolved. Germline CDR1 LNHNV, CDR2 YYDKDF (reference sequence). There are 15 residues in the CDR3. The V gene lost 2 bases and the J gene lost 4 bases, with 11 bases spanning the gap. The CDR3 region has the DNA TGTGCCACCAGCAGAACCTTAGAGAGCACCGGGGAGCTGTTTTTT. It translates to CATSRTLESTGELFF. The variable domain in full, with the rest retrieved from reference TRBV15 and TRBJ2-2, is DAMVIQNPRYQVTQFGKPVTLSCSQTLNHNVMYWYQQKSSQAPKLLFHYYDKDFNNEADTPDNFQSRRPNTSFCFLDIRSPGLGDTAMYLCATSRTLESTGELFFGEGSRLTVL.

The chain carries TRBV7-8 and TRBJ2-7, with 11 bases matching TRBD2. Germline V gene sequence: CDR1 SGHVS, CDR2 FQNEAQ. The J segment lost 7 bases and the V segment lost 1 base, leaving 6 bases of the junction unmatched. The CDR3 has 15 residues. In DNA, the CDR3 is TGTGCCAGCAGCTTAGTAGCGGGAGGGCCAAGGGAGCAGTACTTC. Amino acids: CASSLVAGGPREQYF.

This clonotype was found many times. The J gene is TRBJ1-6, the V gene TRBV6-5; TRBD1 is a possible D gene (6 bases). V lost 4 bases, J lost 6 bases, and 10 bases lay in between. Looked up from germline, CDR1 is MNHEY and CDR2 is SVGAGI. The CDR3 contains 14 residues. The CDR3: CASSFRDTNSPLHF. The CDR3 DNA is TGTGCCAGCAGTTTCCGGGACACTAATTCACCCCTCCACTTT.

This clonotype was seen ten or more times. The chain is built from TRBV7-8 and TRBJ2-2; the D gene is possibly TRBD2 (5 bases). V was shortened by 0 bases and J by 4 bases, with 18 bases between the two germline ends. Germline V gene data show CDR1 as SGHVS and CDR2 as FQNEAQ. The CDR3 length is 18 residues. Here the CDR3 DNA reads TGTGCCAGCAGCTTAGCGTTGGGAGAGGGCCGAAGCACCGGGGAGCTGTTTTTT. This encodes CASSLALGEGRSTGELFF.

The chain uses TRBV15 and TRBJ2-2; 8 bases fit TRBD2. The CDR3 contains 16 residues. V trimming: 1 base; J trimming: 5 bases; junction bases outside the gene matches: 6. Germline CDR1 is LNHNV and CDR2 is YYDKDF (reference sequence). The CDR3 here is CATSRGGLARTGELFF. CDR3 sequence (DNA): TGTGCCACCAGCAGAGGTGGACTAGCTCGGACCGGGGAGCTGTTTTTT.